This T cell receptor (beta chain) was retrieved from a study of T cell responses to AZD1222 COVID-19 vaccine. Findings of the study overall: White British ancestry dominated among donors, who included more females, and clonal diversity was possibly underestimated. Repertoires in all cases were sampled only once the peak T cell response had passed. The reported proportion of spike-specific TCRs targeting unmutated variant regions was nearly half. Just a handful of AZD1222 recipients tested seropositive at baseline.

CDR1 MNHNY and CDR2 SVGAGI come from the germline V gene (reference sequence). The CDR3 contains 15 residues. The ends were cut back, 4 bases at V and 5 bases at J, with 14 bases in the middle. Assay used: immunoSEQ multiplex PCR; TCRdb lists only in-frame clones, some missing. The table shows some 180,000 clones, with around 92% occurring only once. A word on this clone: The antigen is undetermined.

The TCR originated in an adult in good health. The chain carries TRBV6-6 and TRBJ1-4, with no clear D. The sample in question was peripheral blood, obtained on day 0 of AZD1222 vaccination. The CDR3 sequence: CASSLRTGGNEKLFF. The CDR3 region has the DNA TGTGCCAGCAGTTTACGGACTGGAGGAAATGAAAAACTGTTTTTT.